The TCR beta chain described here comes from a study of PD-1 blockade in mismatch repair-deficient tumors. Study summary: Patients had more than ten mismatch repair-deficient cancer types, all previously treated and progressing.

PCR or immunohistochemistry showed mismatch repair deficiency in every enrolled patient. With respect to this clone: Antigen: not known.

Study-wide findings and caveats: Tumor-resident clones, often undetectable pretreatment in blood, expanded then contracted after pembrolizumab.

Assay used: immunoSEQ multiplex PCR; TCRdb lists only in-frame clones, some missing. The table has 50,000 to 75,000 clones, approximately 89% seen once; the top ten hold approximately 14%. This clonotype was obtained from an adult with mismatch repair-deficient cancer. The sample here was peripheral blood, taken 52 weeks after starting pembrolizumab.

As DNA, the CDR3 is TGTGCCAGCAGTTACTCGGCGGGTATCGTCTACGAGCAGTACTTC. This sequence encodes CASSYSAGIVYEQYF. The chain joins TRBV6-5 to TRBJ2-7; perhaps TRBD2 as D (5 bases). Deletions cut 0 bases from V and 3 bases from J, with 12 bases between. The CDR3 runs 15 residues. Looked up from germline, CDR1 is MNHEY and CDR2 is SVGAGI.